These 13 T cell receptor beta chains were sequenced from one sample in a study of identical twins (dated by TCRdb to between 2015 and 2016). Library construction relied on 5' RACE. The instrument given in TCRdb is Illumina HiSeq 2000. In TCRdb, the public reads were trimmed at Q25 with fastp and aligned with MiXCR, with productive beta chains retained. All rows with the same CDR3 protein become a single entry with the most common DNA and genes. This sample lists just under 650,000 distinct CDR3 sequences; 7.1% were detected once. Roughly 1.6% of the sample is taken by the ten largest. These data are also associated with another study on yellow fever vaccine responses in identical twins.

The sequencing sample was made of PBMCs. These receptors originate from a woman younger than 35 in good health.

This clonotype has a handful of counts. The CDR3: CASGSSMESGYEQYF. The CDR3 DNA reads as TGTGCCAGCGGAAGTAGCATGGAGTCCGGCTACGAGCAGTACTTC. The rearrangement links TRBV12-3 or TRBV12-4 to TRBJ2-7; D remains unclear. This CDR3 is built from 15 residues. With 8 bases removed from V and 3 bases from J, the gap between germline ends came to 20 bases.

Ten or more counts support this clonotype. The chain links TRBV27 to TRBJ2-3; a possible D gene is TRBD2 (5 bases). This CDR3 has 13 amino acids. Germline CDR1 and CDR2: MNHEY and SMNVEV (reference sequence). V was clipped by 3 bases and J by 6 bases, with 10 bases between them. The DNA for the CDR3 is TGTGCCAGCAGTTTCGACTATTCGGATACGCAGTATTTT. It translates to CASSFDYSDTQYF.

There are many counts of this clonotype. The rearrangement joins TRBV5-1 to TRBJ2-4; D uncertain. Trimming removed 4 bases at V and 0 bases at J, with 8 bases between. The CDR3 extends over 14 amino acids. Germline V gene lookup returns CDR1 SGHRS and CDR2 YFSETQ. In DNA form, the CDR3 reads TGCGCCAGCAGCGAAGATTTAGCCAAAAACATTCAGTACTTC. Translation: CASSEDLAKNIQYF.

This chain uses TRBV7-9 with TRBJ1-3, with no clear D. The CDR3 length is 11 residues. Germline V lookup: CDR1 SEHNR, CDR2 FQNEAQ (reference sequence). Trimming stripped 1 base from V and 7 bases from J, with 2 bases between. This CDR3 is CASSLDNTIYF. The CDR3 DNA reads TGTGCCAGCAGCTTAGATAACACCATATATTTT.

The genes are TRBV15 and TRBJ1-6; unclear D gene. Per germline, CDR1 LNHNV and CDR2 YYDKDF (reference sequence). V was shortened by 0 bases and J by 7 bases, with 10 bases between the two germline ends. CDR3 size: 15 residues. Here the CDR3 reads CATSRDATVNSPLHF. The CDR3 nucleotides read TGTGCCACCAGCAGAGATGCGACGGTGAATTCACCCCTCCACTTT.

This clonotype was seen a few times. This chain joins TRBV28 and TRBJ1-5; D not certain. V dropped 5 bases and J dropped 0 bases, with 14 bases sitting between them. This CDR3 has 16 amino acids. Germline assignment: CDR1 MDHEN and CDR2 SYDVKM. The CDR3 protein is CASSPRHGFSNQPQHF. The CDR3 region has the DNA TGTGCCAGCAGTCCCCGACATGGTTTTAGCAATCAGCCCCAGCATTTT.

This clonotype was detected only a few times. The chain carries TRBV3-1 and TRBJ2-7; 10 bases line up with TRBD2. Losses at the gene ends were 0 bases for V and 4 bases for J; bases not matched to a gene: 15. This CDR3 contains 19 residues. Germline V gene lookup returns CDR1 LGHDT and CDR2 YNNKEL (reference sequence). CDR3 sequence: CASSQDIGGLAIQGYEQYF. CDR3 nucleotides: TGTGCCAGCAGCCAAGATATAGGGGGACTAGCGATACAAGGTTACGAGCAGTACTTC.

The sample holds many counts of this clonotype. The chain couples TRBV5-6 to TRBJ2-7, with unresolved D. Germline values: CDR1 SGHDT, CDR2 YYEEEE. The CDR3 spans 11 residues. Trimming left V 0 bases short and J 6 bases short, with 4 bases between. The CDR3 nucleotides are TGTGCCAGCAGCTTGGCGGGCGAGCAGTACGTC. This sequence encodes CASSLAGEQYV.

This clonotype was counted only a few times. The chain has TRBV24-1 and TRBJ2-7, with a tentative D call TRBD2 (6 bases). The germline V and J ends were trimmed by 9 bases and 3 bases, with 11 bases remaining between them. Germline CDR1 is KGHDR and CDR2 is SFDVKD. CDR3 size: 12 residues. CDR3 sequence (DNA): TGTGCCACCCGCGGGGAAGGCTACGAGCAGTACTTC. Translating it yields CATRGEGYEQYF.

This clonotype has ten or more counts. The chain recombines TRBV27 with TRBJ1-5, with a weak D call TRBD1 (5 bases). Germline lookup yields CDR1 MNHEY and CDR2 SMNVEV (reference sequence). Trimming cost V 3 bases and J 7 bases, with 10 bases left between them. The CDR3 consists of 13 residues. The CDR3 DNA reads TGTGCCAGCAGTTTTGCGGGGGACCAGCCCCAGCATTTT. Translation gives CASSFAGDQPQHF.

This clonotype was seen repeatedly, ten times or more. V is TRBV5-1 and J is TRBJ1-2, with 8 bases aligning to TRBD1. This CDR3 has 17 residues. After removal of 3 bases from V and 4 bases from J, the junction contained 14 bases not matched to a gene. Germline assignment: CDR1 SGHRS and CDR2 YFSETQ. The CDR3 protein is CASSSLSSGGGGYGYTF. The CDR3 region has the DNA TGCGCCAGCAGCTCCCTAAGCTCAGGGGGCGGAGGCTATGGCTACACCTTC.

This clonotype was found a few times. This chain links TRBV29-1 with TRBJ2-1; 7 bases are shared with TRBD2. The V and J ends lost 8 bases and 6 bases, in that order; junction bases with no gene match: 19. CDR3 length: 16 residues. Germline CDR1 is SQVTM and CDR2 is ANQGSEA. CDR3 loop: CSMKRVAGVSPNEQFF. The CDR3 DNA reads as TGCAGCATGAAAAGGGTGGCGGGAGTATCCCCCAATGAGCAGTTCTTC.

This clonotype was detected ten times or more. V is TRBV20-1 and J is TRBJ2-5; 8 positions match TRBD2. Trimming removed 6 bases from V and 1 base from J; junction bases left unmatched: 10. Germline CDR1 DFQATT, CDR2 SNEGSKA (reference sequence). The CDR3 is made up of 15 amino acids. CDR3 bases: TGCAGTGCCCGCCGGCTAGCGGGTTCCCAAGAGACCCAGTACTTC. It codes for CSARRLAGSQETQYF.